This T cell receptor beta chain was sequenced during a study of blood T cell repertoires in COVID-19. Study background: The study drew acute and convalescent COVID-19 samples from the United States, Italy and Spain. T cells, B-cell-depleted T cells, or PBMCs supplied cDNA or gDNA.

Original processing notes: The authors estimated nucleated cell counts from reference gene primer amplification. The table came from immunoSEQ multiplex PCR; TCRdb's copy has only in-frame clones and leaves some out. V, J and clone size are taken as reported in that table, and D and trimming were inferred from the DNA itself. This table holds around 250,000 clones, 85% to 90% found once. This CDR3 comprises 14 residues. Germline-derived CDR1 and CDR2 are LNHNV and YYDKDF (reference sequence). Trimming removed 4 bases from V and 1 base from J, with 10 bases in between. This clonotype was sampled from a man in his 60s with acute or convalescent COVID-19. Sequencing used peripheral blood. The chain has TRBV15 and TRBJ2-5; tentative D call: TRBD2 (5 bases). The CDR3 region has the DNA TGTGCCACCAGCATACGGGAAACCCAAGAGACCCAGTACTTC. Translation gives CATSIRETQETQYF.